This is a list of T cell receptor beta chains from one sample in a study of graft-versus-host responses after intestinal transplantation. TCRdb's copy holds only in-frame clones and misses some; the assay was immunoSEQ multiplex PCR. The sample includes approximately 79,000 clones, about four fifths of them seen just once. No antigen is known for these receptors. The sample here was unstimulated CD4+ T cells sorted from spleen or lymph node cells, taken before intestinal transplant. The receptor set was obtained from a human donor who received an intestinal transplant. CDR3s include the opening cysteine and the closing phenylalanine or tryptophan. Fields, in order: D gene, clone size, J gene, V gene, CDR3 DNA, CDR3 protein. A D gene is named only where the DNA matches it firmly. Clone size is given for some rows only: seen once, a few or many times, or a class if the clone is expanded.

D gene: -
clone size: once
J gene: TRBJ2-7
V gene: TRBV6-4
CDR3 DNA: TGTGCCAGCAGTTCCGAACAGGGCTACGAGCAGTACTTC
CDR3 protein: CASSSEQGYEQYF

D gene: -
clone size: -
J gene: TRBJ2-3
V gene: TRBV2
CDR3 DNA: TGTGCCAGCAGTGGCGAGACAGCAATGGGGTATTTT
CDR3 protein: CASSGETAMGYF

D gene: -
clone size: -
J gene: TRBJ1-1
V gene: TRBV7-9
CDR3 DNA: TGTGCCAGCAGCTTGCGGATGGTGAACACTGAAGCTTTCTTT
CDR3 protein: CASSLRMVNTEAFF

D gene: -
clone size: -
J gene: TRBJ2-7
V gene: TRBV28
CDR3 DNA: TGTGCCAGCATCCCGGAGGTCCCGTACCGAATTAGCTACGAGCAGTACTTC
CDR3 protein: CASIPEVPYRISYEQYF

D gene: TRBD1
clone size: -
J gene: TRBJ1-1
V gene: TRBV5-1
CDR3 DNA: TGCGCCAGCAGCGAACCCGGGACAGCGGCTTTCTTT
CDR3 protein: CASSEPGTAAFF

D gene: -
clone size: -
J gene: TRBJ2-3
V gene: TRBV10-3
CDR3 DNA: TGTGCCACCAACGGACTCGAGGCGGATACGCAGTATTTT
CDR3 protein: CATNGLEADTQYF

D gene: TRBD1
clone size: -
J gene: TRBJ1-1
V gene: TRBV7-2
CDR3 DNA: TGTGCCAGCAGCCCGGACAGGGGGCGCGGCACTGAAGCTTTCTTT
CDR3 protein: CASSPDRGRGTEAFF

D gene: -
clone size: -
J gene: TRBJ1-3
V gene: TRBV6-5
CDR3 DNA: TGTGCCAGCAGTGGTGCTCCGCGGGAAGAAAACACCATATATTTT
CDR3 protein: CASSGAPREENTIYF

D gene: -
clone size: -
J gene: TRBJ2-2
V gene: TRBV5-4
CDR3 DNA: TGTGCCAGCAGCTCACGCGGGACCACCGGGGAGCTGTTTTTT
CDR3 protein: CASSSRGTTGELFF

D gene: -
clone size: -
J gene: TRBJ2-7
V gene: TRBV5-1
CDR3 DNA: TGCGCCAGCAGGGCGAGGGAGGGGGGACTCTACGAGCAGTACTTC
CDR3 protein: CASRAREGGLYEQYF

D gene: -
clone size: -
J gene: TRBJ2-3
V gene: TRBV5-4
CDR3 DNA: TGTGCCAGCAGCCCCCCAAGGGGGTCCGGGACAGATACGCAGTATTTT
CDR3 protein: CASSPPRGSGTDTQYF

D gene: TRBD2
clone size: -
J gene: TRBJ2-5
V gene: TRBV19
CDR3 DNA: TGTGCCAGCACCGAGGCGGGGGTGGAGACCCAGTACTTC
CDR3 protein: CASTEAGVETQYF

D gene: TRBD2
clone size: few
J gene: TRBJ2-1
V gene: TRBV2
CDR3 DNA: TGTGCCAGCAGGCCAGCGGGGGGGCCTTTCCTTGAGCAGTTCTTC
CDR3 protein: CASRPAGGPFLEQFF

D gene: -
clone size: -
J gene: TRBJ2-1
V gene: TRBV4-1
CDR3 DNA: TGCGCCAGCAGCCAAGATCTAGTCGCGGGACTTAGTGGGCAGTTCTTC
CDR3 protein: CASSQDLVAGLSGQFF

D gene: TRBD2
clone size: -
J gene: TRBJ2-7
V gene: TRBV4-1
CDR3 DNA: TGCGCCAGCAGCCACGGGCGGACTAGCGGGAGCCACGAGCAGTACTTC
CDR3 protein: CASSHGRTSGSHEQYF

D gene: TRBD2
clone size: -
J gene: TRBJ2-3
V gene: TRBV10-3
CDR3 DNA: TGTGCCACCTGGACTAGCGGGCCAGATACGCAGTATTTT
CDR3 protein: CATWTSGPDTQYF

D gene: TRBD1
clone size: -
J gene: TRBJ2-3
V gene: TRBV28
CDR3 DNA: TGTGCCAGCAGTTTCACAGGGGGCATCGGTACGCAGTATTTT
CDR3 protein: CASSFTGGIGTQYF

D gene: -
clone size: medium-sized
J gene: TRBJ1-1
V gene: TRBV29-1
CDR3 DNA: TGCAGCGTTTCGGCGGTTACCCGTACTGAAGCTTTCTTT
CDR3 protein: CSVSAVTRTEAFF

D gene: -
clone size: -
J gene: TRBJ2-1
V gene: TRBV19
CDR3 DNA: TGTGCCAGTAGTCCCCGCGGGGACCCCAATGAGCAGTTCTTC
CDR3 protein: CASSPRGDPNEQFF

D gene: -
clone size: -
J gene: TRBJ2-3
V gene: TRBV18
CDR3 DNA: TGTGCCAGCTCACCGGGGGCCGGTACGCAGTATTTT
CDR3 protein: CASSPGAGTQYF

D gene: TRBD1
clone size: -
J gene: TRBJ1-3
V gene: TRBV28
CDR3 DNA: TGTGCCAGCAGTTTCCTGACAGGGGGAAGTGGAAACACCATATATTTT
CDR3 protein: CASSFLTGGSGNTIYF

D gene: TRBD1
clone size: -
J gene: TRBJ1-2
V gene: TRBV5-1
CDR3 DNA: TGCGCCAGCAGCTACCAGCCGGACAGGGTTATCTATGGCTACACCTTC
CDR3 protein: CASSYQPDRVIYGYTF

D gene: TRBD1
clone size: -
J gene: TRBJ1-6
V gene: TRBV6-5
CDR3 DNA: TGTGCCAGCAGCGCCGGGACAGGCTTTCTCCCCCTCCACTTT
CDR3 protein: CASSAGTGFLPLHF

D gene: -
clone size: -
J gene: TRBJ1-5
V gene: TRBV28
CDR3 DNA: TGTGCCAGCAGTTCGTCGGGTCAGCCCCAGCATTTT
CDR3 protein: CASSSSGQPQHF

D gene: TRBD1
clone size: few
J gene: TRBJ2-5
V gene: TRBV2
CDR3 DNA: TGTGCCAGCAGGACAGGGATTGGGGAGACCCAGTACTTC
CDR3 protein: CASRTGIGETQYF

D gene: -
clone size: few
J gene: TRBJ1-6
V gene: TRBV19
CDR3 DNA: TGTGCCAGTAGCAGGACACTTTCCCATTATTCACCCCTCCACTTT
CDR3 protein: CASSRTLSHYSPLHF

D gene: -
clone size: -
J gene: TRBJ2-2
V gene: TRBV2
CDR3 DNA: TGTGCCACTTCCGAGCTGCTCAACACCGGGGAGCTGTTTTTT
CDR3 protein: CATSELLNTGELFF

D gene: TRBD2
clone size: -
J gene: TRBJ2-7
V gene: TRBV2
CDR3 DNA: TGTGCCAGCAGATCCGGACTAGCGGGAGGGTACGAGCAGTACTTC
CDR3 protein: CASRSGLAGGYEQYF

D gene: TRBD1
clone size: once
J gene: TRBJ1-3
V gene: TRBV6-5
CDR3 DNA: TGTGCCAGCAGTTATTCAGGGGGGTACTCTGGAAACACCATATATTTT
CDR3 protein: CASSYSGGYSGNTIYF

D gene: TRBD1
clone size: -
J gene: TRBJ1-2
V gene: TRBV2
CDR3 DNA: TGTGCCAGCAGTGACTTAGGGGGCCTCTATGGCTACACCTTC
CDR3 protein: CASSDLGGLYGYTF

D gene: -
clone size: -
J gene: TRBJ2-7
V gene: TRBV5-8
CDR3 DNA: TGTGCCAGCAGCTTTGGGGCTCACTTTGTGTACGAGCAGTACTTC
CDR3 protein: CASSFGAHFVYEQYF

D gene: -
clone size: -
J gene: TRBJ1-2
V gene: TRBV5-6
CDR3 DNA: TGTGCCAGCAGCTCCCTGAGGGATTATGGCTACACCTTC
CDR3 protein: CASSSLRDYGYTF

D gene: -
clone size: -
J gene: TRBJ2-3
V gene: TRBV5-1
CDR3 DNA: TGCGCCAGCAGCGGGAGCCCTAGATCGGATACGCAGTATTTT
CDR3 protein: CASSGSPRSDTQYF

D gene: TRBD1
clone size: -
J gene: TRBJ1-3
V gene: TRBV19
CDR3 DNA: TGTGCCAGTTCCGGGACAGTCTCTGGAAACACCATATATTTT
CDR3 protein: CASSGTVSGNTIYF

D gene: TRBD1
clone size: -
J gene: TRBJ1-3
V gene: TRBV27
CDR3 DNA: TGTGCCAGCACCCAGACGGGACAGGGGGTGAGCTCTGGAAACACCATATATTTT
CDR3 protein: CASTQTGQGVSSGNTIYF

D gene: TRBD2
clone size: -
J gene: TRBJ2-3
V gene: TRBV5-1
CDR3 DNA: TGCGCCAGCAGCTTTTCTAGCGGGAGCGATACGCAGTATTTT
CDR3 protein: CASSFSSGSDTQYF

D gene: -
clone size: -
J gene: TRBJ1-3
V gene: TRBV6-1
CDR3 DNA: TGTGCCAGCAGTGAACAGTCTGGAAACACCATATATTTT
CDR3 protein: CASSEQSGNTIYF

D gene: TRBD1
clone size: -
J gene: TRBJ1-5
V gene: TRBV2
CDR3 DNA: TGTGCCAGCAGGGGACAGCCCAATCAGCCCCAGCATTTT
CDR3 protein: CASRGQPNQPQHF

D gene: TRBD1
clone size: few
J gene: TRBJ2-2
V gene: TRBV28
CDR3 DNA: TGTGCCACCCACAAAACCCGGACAGGGGGCCTCACGAACACCGGGGAGCTGTTTTTT
CDR3 protein: CATHKTRTGGLTNTGELFF

D gene: TRBD2
clone size: once
J gene: TRBJ2-2
V gene: TRBV14
CDR3 DNA: TGTGCCAGCAGCCACCTGGGACTAGCGGGGAGGTACCGGGAGCTGTTTTTT
CDR3 protein: CASSHLGLAGRYRELFF

D gene: -
clone size: -
J gene: TRBJ2-5
V gene: TRBV4-2
CDR3 DNA: TGTGCCAGCAGCCAAGTAGGCCCTAGATCGGGGGAGACCCAGTACTTC
CDR3 protein: CASSQVGPRSGETQYF

D gene: -
clone size: -
J gene: TRBJ1-2
V gene: TRBV10-3
CDR3 DNA: TGTGCCATCTCCACTCGGGACACCGACTTCTATGGCTACACCTTC
CDR3 protein: CAISTRDTDFYGYTF

D gene: TRBD2
clone size: -
J gene: TRBJ2-1
V gene: TRBV5-1
CDR3 DNA: TGCGCCAGCAGCTTTGGGCTAGCGGGGTACAATGAGCAGTTCTTC
CDR3 protein: CASSFGLAGYNEQFF

D gene: TRBD2
clone size: -
J gene: TRBJ2-3
V gene: TRBV7-2
CDR3 DNA: TGTGCCAGCAGCTTGGGACTAGCGGGGGCGCCAAGCACAGATACGCAGTATTTT
CDR3 protein: CASSLGLAGAPSTDTQYF

D gene: -
clone size: -
J gene: TRBJ1-2
V gene: TRBV6-1
CDR3 DNA: TGTGCCAGCAGCTCCGGGACAAGTTCGGGCTACACCTTC
CDR3 protein: CASSSGTSSGYTF